Listed below are T cell receptor beta chains from one sample, sequenced in a study of blood T cells in healthy people across ages. TCRdb re-called the 5' RACE reads with MiXCR, one entry per CDR3 protein. The sample lists about 670,000 distinct CDR3 sequences; less than 45% were seen once. The source material was blood. The receptors derive from a man of 80 years or more in good health. CDR3s include the opening cysteine and the closing phenylalanine or tryptophan. The order of the fields is V gene, J gene, D gene, clone size, CDR3 DNA, CDR3 protein. The D gene is left open where the match is weak. Size tells how often a clone was seen (once, few, many) or the class of an expanded clone, and some rows leave it out.

>TRBV16|TRBJ1-2|NA|NA
TGTGCCAGCAGCCAATATGACTATGGCTACACCTTC
CASSQYDYGYTF
>TRBV4-1|TRBJ2-7|NA|NA
TGCGCCAGCAGCCAAGGAACAGGGGCGGGATACGAGCAGTACTTC
CASSQGTGAGYEQYF
>TRBV25-1|TRBJ2-7|NA|NA
TGTGCCAGCAGTGAACATTACAGCCCTAACTCCTACGAGCAGTACTTC
CASSEHYSPNSYEQYF
>TRBV5-1|TRBJ2-5|NA|few
TGCGCCAGCAGCTTGGCGGGGGCTCGGCAAGAGACCCAGTACTTC
CASSLAGARQETQYF
>TRBV7-2|TRBJ1-1|NA|few
TGTGCCAGCAGCACTTCCGGGACTGCCACTTCAGGAGCTTTCTTT
CASSTSGTATSGAFF
>TRBV20-1|TRBJ2-4|TRBD1|NA
TGCAGTGCTAGAGATCGGTACAGGGGTGAGCAGTACTTC
CSARDRYRGEQYF
>TRBV6-2/TRBV6-3|TRBJ2-7|NA|NA
TGTGCCAGCAGTCCCCAGCCCTACGAGCAGTACTTC
CASSPQPYEQYF
>TRBV9|TRBJ2-3|NA|few
TGTGCCAGCACCCCGTGGGGCAGCTCATCACCGGGACTTGGGACCACAGATACGCAGTATTTT
CASTPWGSSSPGLGTTDTQYF
>TRBV27|TRBJ2-1|TRBD2|once
TGTGCCAGCAGTTTTTCTGAATCGCGACTAGCGGAAGTACCTGAGCAGTTCTTC
CASSFSESRLAEVPEQFF
>TRBV20-1|TRBJ2-5|NA|NA
TGCAGTGCTAGAGATTCCAGGGACCAAGAGACCCAGTACTTC
CSARDSRDQETQYF
>TRBV20-1|TRBJ2-3|NA|NA
TGCAGTGCTGATCGACGGACGGCGGATACGCAGTATTTT
CSADRRTADTQYF
>TRBV20-1|TRBJ2-7|TRBD1|NA
TGCAGTGCTTTCCGACAGGGCCTACTCTCCCACGAGCAGTACTTC
CSAFRQGLLSHEQYF
>TRBV5-1|TRBJ1-1|TRBD1|NA
TGCGCCAGCAGCTTGGAAAGGGGACAGGGTGACACTGAAGCTTTCTTT
CASSLERGQGDTEAFF
>TRBV5-6|TRBJ2-3|TRBD2|few
TGTGCCAGCCACGACCTCCGGACTAGCGGGGGCGGAGATACGCAGTATTTT
CASHDLRTSGGGDTQYF
>TRBV12-3/TRBV12-4|TRBJ1-4|NA|NA
TGTGCCAGCAGTTCCCCCAGGGCAACTAATGAAAAACTGTTTTTT
CASSSPRATNEKLFF
>TRBV27|TRBJ2-3|NA|once
TGTGCCAGCAGTTTCAGGTCCGCTAGCACAGATACGCAGTATTTT
CASSFRSASTDTQYF